The 11 T cell receptor beta chains below were found in one sample sequenced in a study of T cell repertoires in cytomegalovirus infection. TCRdb redid the calling of the reads with MiXCR, one entry per CDR3 protein. The table lists 150,000 to 200,000 distinct CDR3 sequences, roughly 27% of them singletons. The sample consisted of PBMCs. These receptors were obtained from a human donor in good health (CMV status not recorded). Some clones in this sample may be carry-over from other donors' samples.

Note on this clonotype: It is likely a read error, because the conserved phenylalanine at the end of the CDR3 is missing. It is unclear where the CDR3 begins or ends on the DNA, so no DNA is shown, and the CDR3 is as TCRdb lists it. The chain joins TRBV6-5 to TRBJ2-5. Germline CDR1 and CDR2: MNHEY and SVGAGI. The CDR3 numbers 12 amino acids, ends counted. The CDR3 reads CASSSDRLTVLL.

This clonotype occurred a few times. The V gene is TRBV6-1, the J gene TRBJ1-4, with D uncertain. Trimming removed 1 base from V and 4 bases from J, with 7 bases in between. Germline V gene data show CDR1 as MNHNS and CDR2 as SASEGT. The CDR3 is 14 amino acids. CDR3 residues: CASSEGRNNEKLFF. The CDR3 DNA is TGTGCCAGCAGTGAAGGGAGAAATAATGAAAAACTGTTTTTT.

This clonotype was counted a few times. The chain has TRBV11-2 and TRBJ2-7; possibly TRBD2 for D (5 bases). Germline V gene sequence: CDR1 SGHAT, CDR2 FQNNGV. Deletions cut 1 base from V and 7 bases from J, with 11 bases between. CDR3 length: 13 amino acids. DNA of the CDR3: TGTGCCAGCAGCTTAGGCAGGTCGGGGGAGCAGTACTTC. This encodes CASSLGRSGEQYF.

This clonotype came up a few times. The V call is TRBV3-1, the J call TRBJ1-2; D gene ambiguous. The CDR3 contains 13 residues. Trimming shortened V by 0 bases and J by 6 bases, and 8 bases separated the two germline ends. CDR1 and CDR2 (germline): LGHDT, YNNKEL (reference sequence). As DNA, the CDR3 is TGTGCCAGCAGCCAAGAAGAGATTGATGGCTACACCTTC. This codes for CASSQEEIDGYTF.

This clonotype has a count of ten or more. This chain connects TRBV2 to TRBJ1-1, with D possibly matching TRBD1 (5 bases). CDR1 SNHLY and CDR2 FYNNEI come from the germline V gene. CDR3 length: 12 residues. V gave up 9 bases and J gave up 10 bases, with 18 bases separating them. CDR3 in amino acids: CASGEGRLGAFF. The CDR3, as DNA: TGTGCCAGTGGGGAGGGACGTCTTGGAGCTTTCTTT.

This clonotype was picked up a small number of times. The genes are TRBV12-3 or TRBV12-4 and TRBJ1-1; 9 bases agree with TRBD1. V dropped 5 bases and J dropped 4; count of bases not matched to a gene: 14. The CDR3 consists of 17 residues. The CDR3 DNA reads TGTGCCAGCAGTCCGGGGACAGGGTATGGCTTGGGCACTGAAGCTTTCTTT. This codes for CASSPGTGYGLGTEAFF.

This clonotype came up many times. This chain uses TRBV20-1 with TRBJ1-1; 9 bases align to TRBD1. After removal of 6 bases from V and 0 bases from J, the junction contained 8 bases not matched to a gene. The CDR3 loop spans 15 amino acids. Germline V gives CDR1 DFQATT, CDR2 SNEGSKA (reference sequence). Here the CDR3 reads CSAPDRGGVNTEAFF. The CDR3 DNA follows: TGCAGTGCCCCGGACAGGGGTGGTGTGAACACTGAAGCTTTCTTT.

The chain has TRBV7-2 and TRBJ1-5; no reliable D call. V was pared by 8 bases and J by 4 bases, with 15 bases between. The CDR3 sequence is 14 residues long. Germline V lookup: CDR1 SGHTA, CDR2 FQGNSA. CDR3 residues: CASRASGGNQPQHF. The CDR3 DNA reads as TGTGCCAGCCGAGCCTCAGGAGGAAATCAGCCCCAGCATTTT. Full variable domain (remainder filled in from reference TRBV7-2 and TRBJ1-5): GAGVSQSPSNKVTEKGKDVELRCDPISGHTALYWYRQSLGQGLEFLIYFQGNSAPDKSGLPSDRFSAERTGGSVSTLTIQRTQQEDSAVYLCASRASGGNQPQHFGDGTRLSIL.

V and J are TRBV18 and TRBJ1-5; D unresolved. The CDR3 consists of 14 residues. The germline V and J ends were trimmed by 3 bases and 2 bases, with 8 bases remaining between them. Germline CDR1 is KGHSH and CDR2 is LQKENI. Here the CDR3 reads CASSPGKGNQPQHF. The CDR3 nucleotides read TGTGCCAGCTCACCGGGGAAAGGCAATCAGCCCCAGCATTTT. Full variable domain (missing parts from reference TRBV18 and TRBJ1-5): NAGVMQNPRHLVRRRGQEARLRCSPMKGHSHVYWYRQLPEEGLKFMVYLQKENIIDESGMPKERFSAEFPKEGPSILRIQQVVRGDSAAYFCASSPGKGNQPQHFGDGTRLSIL.

The CDR3 region is CSAQSTGGADGYTF. CDR3 nucleotide sequence: TGCAGTGCTCAATCTACAGGGGGCGCCGATGGCTACACCTTC. V gene TRBV20-1 combines with J gene TRBJ1-2, with TRBD1 matching over 9 bases. The CDR3 contains 14 residues. Per germline, CDR1 DFQATT and CDR2 SNEGSKA (reference sequence). The V and J ends lost 5 bases and 6 bases, in that order; junction bases with no gene match: 10.

This sequence joins TRBV14 and TRBJ1-2, with D perhaps TRBD1 (5 bases). CDR1 is SGHDN and CDR2 is FVKESK in the germline V gene. Deletions cut 2 bases from V and 8 bases from J, with 12 bases between. The CDR3 has 13 residues. This CDR3 reads CASSQTPGQGYTF. The CDR3 coding sequence is TGTGCCAGCAGCCAAACTCCAGGGCAAGGCTACACCTTC.